This TCR beta chain originates from a study of Graves' ophthalmopathy and Graves' hyperthyroidism. Study background: Prior to any treatment, peripheral blood was collected at the time of initial diagnosis.

This clonotype showed up many times. Its antigen is not identified. Amplification of TCR beta CDR3 regions used RNA transcripts. Second-round multiplex PCR came after a first-round RT-PCR that employed HTBI primers. TCRdb ran MiXCR on the multiplex PCR reads and lists one entry per CDR3 protein. The sample holds approximately 160,000 distinct CDR3 sequences, 35% to 50% seen once. Pregnancy or lactation, uncontrolled infections and other autoimmune diseases were grounds for excluding patients. Findings and limits, study-wide: Ophthalmopathy progression prediction by the model yielded a sensitivity of approximately 68% and a specificity of approximately 72%. Blood samples also showed most expanded thyroid clonotypes exceeding 0.001 frequency.

This CDR3 is 15 amino acids long. Per the germline V gene, CDR1 is MDHEN and CDR2 is SYDVKM. J gave up 2 bases and V 7 bases, and 9 bases lay outside the gene matches. J is TRBJ2-7 and V is TRBV28; TRBD2 agrees at 9 bases. Sequencing was done on a sample of peripheral blood. This clonotype originated in a man in his thirties or forties with Graves' ophthalmopathy. CDR3: CASTPPSGRPYEQYF. The CDR3 nucleotides read TGTGCCAGCACCCCCCCGAGCGGGAGGCCCTACGAGCAGTACTTC.